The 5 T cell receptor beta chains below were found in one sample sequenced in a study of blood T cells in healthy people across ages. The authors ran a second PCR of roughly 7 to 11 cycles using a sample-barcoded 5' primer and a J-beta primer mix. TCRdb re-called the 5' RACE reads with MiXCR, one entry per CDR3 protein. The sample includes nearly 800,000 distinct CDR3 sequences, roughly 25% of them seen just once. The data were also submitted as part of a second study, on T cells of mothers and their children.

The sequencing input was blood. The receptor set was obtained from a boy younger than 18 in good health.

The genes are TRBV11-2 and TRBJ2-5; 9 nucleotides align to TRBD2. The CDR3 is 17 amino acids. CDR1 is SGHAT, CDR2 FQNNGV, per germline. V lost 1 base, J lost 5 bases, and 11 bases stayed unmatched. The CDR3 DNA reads TGTGCCAGCAGCTTAGGCGCTAGCGGGACGGGCAGGGAGACCCAGTACTTC. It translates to CASSLGASGTGRETQYF.

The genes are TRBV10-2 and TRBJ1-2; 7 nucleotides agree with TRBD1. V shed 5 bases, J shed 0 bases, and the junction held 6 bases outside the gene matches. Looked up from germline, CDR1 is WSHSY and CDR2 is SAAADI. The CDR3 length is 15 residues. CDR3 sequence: CASSPNRGPNYGYTF. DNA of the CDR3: TGCGCCAGCAGTCCTAACAGGGGCCCTAACTATGGCTACACCTTC.

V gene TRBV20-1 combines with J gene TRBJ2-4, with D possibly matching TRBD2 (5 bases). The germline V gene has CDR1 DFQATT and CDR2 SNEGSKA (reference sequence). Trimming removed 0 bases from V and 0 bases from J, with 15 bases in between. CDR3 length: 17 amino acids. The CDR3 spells CSARDPLRALAKNIQYF. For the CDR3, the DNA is TGCAGTGCTAGAGACCCACTGCGGGCACTAGCCAAAAACATTCAGTACTTC.

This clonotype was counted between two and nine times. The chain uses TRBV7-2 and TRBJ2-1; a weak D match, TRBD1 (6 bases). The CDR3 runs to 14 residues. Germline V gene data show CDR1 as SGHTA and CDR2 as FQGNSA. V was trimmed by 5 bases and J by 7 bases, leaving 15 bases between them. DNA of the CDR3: TGTGCCAGCAGCGACGAACAGGGATTAAATGAGCAGTTCTTC. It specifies CASSDEQGLNEQFF.

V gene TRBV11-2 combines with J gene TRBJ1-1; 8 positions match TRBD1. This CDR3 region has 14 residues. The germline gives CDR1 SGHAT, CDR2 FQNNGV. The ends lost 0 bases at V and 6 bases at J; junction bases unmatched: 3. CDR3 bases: TGTGCCAGCAGCTTAGAGACAGGGGCGGCTGAAGCTTTCTTT. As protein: CASSLETGAAEAFF.